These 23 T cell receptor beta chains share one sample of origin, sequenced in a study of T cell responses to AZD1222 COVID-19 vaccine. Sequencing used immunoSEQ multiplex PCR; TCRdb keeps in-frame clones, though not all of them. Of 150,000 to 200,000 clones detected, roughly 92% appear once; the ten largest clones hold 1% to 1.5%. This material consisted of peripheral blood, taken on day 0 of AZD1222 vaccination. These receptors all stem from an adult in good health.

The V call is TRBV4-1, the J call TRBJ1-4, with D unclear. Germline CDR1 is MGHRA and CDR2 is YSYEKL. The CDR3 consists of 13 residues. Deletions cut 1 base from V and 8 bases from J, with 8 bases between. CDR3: CASSQGMKEKLFF. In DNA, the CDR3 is TGCGCCAGCAGCCAAGGCATGAAGGAAAAACTGTTTTTT.

The CDR3: CASSMIGRDYGYTF. CDR3 nucleotide sequence: TGTGCCAGTAGTATGATCGGCCGAGACTATGGCTACACCTTC. The rearrangement joins TRBV19 to TRBJ1-2; no reliable D call. CDR3 length: 14 residues. Per the germline V gene, CDR1 is LNHDA and CDR2 is SQIVND (reference sequence). Trimming left V 3 bases short and J 3 bases short, with 11 bases between.

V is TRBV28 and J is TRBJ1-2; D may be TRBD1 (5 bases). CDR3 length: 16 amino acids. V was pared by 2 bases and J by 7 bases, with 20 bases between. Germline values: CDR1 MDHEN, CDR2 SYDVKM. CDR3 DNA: TGTGCCAGCAGTTTACCGGGGGACCCCAAGGCGGGTGGCTACACCTTC. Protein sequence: CASSLPGDPKAGGYTF.

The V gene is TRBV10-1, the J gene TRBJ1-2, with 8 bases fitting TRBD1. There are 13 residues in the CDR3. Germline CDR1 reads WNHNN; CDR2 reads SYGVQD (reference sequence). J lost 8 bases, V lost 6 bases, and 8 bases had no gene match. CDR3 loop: CASRFSGTGGYTF. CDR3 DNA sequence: TGCGCCAGCAGGTTTTCGGGGACAGGCGGCTACACCTTC.

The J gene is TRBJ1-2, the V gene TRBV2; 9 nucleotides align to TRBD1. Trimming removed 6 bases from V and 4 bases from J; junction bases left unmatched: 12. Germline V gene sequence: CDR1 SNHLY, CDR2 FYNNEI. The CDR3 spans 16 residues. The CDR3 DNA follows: TGTGCCAGCAGAGGGACAGGGTCCCTCTTTTCCTATGGCTACACCTTC. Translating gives CASRGTGSLFSYGYTF.

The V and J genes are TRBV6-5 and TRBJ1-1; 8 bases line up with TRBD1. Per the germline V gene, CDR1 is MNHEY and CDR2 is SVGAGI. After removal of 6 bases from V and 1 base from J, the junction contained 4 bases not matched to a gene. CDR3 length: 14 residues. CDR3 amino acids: CASSTGQGNTEAFF. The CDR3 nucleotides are TGTGCCAGCAGCACCGGACAGGGGAACACTGAAGCTTTCTTT.

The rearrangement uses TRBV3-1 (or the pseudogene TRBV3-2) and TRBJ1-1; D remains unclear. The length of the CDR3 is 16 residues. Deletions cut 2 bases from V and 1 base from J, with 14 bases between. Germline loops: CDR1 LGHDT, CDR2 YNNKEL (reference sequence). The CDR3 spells CASSQTYKGRNTEAFF. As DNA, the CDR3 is TGTGCCAGCAGCCAAACTTATAAGGGCAGGAACACTGAAGCTTTCTTT.

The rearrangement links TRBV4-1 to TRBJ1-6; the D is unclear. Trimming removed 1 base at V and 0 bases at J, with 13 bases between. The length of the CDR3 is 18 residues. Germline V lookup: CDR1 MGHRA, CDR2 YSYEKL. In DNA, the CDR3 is TGCGCCAGCAGCCAAGGAAGACTCAGAAGCTCCTATAATTCACCCCTCCACTTT. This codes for CASSQGRLRSSYNSPLHF.

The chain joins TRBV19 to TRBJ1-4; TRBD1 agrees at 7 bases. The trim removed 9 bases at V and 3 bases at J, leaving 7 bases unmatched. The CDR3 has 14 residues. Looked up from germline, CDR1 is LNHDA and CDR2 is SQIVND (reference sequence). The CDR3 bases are TGTGCCAGCAAAACAGGGGCGGCTAATGAAAAACTGTTTTTT. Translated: CASKTGAANEKLFF. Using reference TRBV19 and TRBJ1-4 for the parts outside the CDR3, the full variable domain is DGGITQSPKYLFRKEGQNVTLSCEQNLNHDAMYWYRQDPGQGLRLIYYSQIVNDFQKGDIAEGYSVSREKKESFPLTVTSAQKNPTAFYLCASKTGAANEKLFFGSGTQLSVL.

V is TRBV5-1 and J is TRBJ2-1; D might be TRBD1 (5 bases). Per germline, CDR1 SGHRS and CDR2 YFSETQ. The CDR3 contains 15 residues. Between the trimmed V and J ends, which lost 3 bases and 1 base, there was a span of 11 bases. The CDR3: CASSYRQSSYNEQFF. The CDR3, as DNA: TGCGCCAGCAGCTACAGACAGAGTTCCTACAATGAGCAGTTCTTC.

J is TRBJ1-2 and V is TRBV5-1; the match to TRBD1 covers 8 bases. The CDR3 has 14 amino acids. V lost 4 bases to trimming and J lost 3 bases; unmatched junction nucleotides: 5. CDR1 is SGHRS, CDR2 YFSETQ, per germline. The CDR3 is CASSTGQVDYGYTF. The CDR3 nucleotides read TGCGCCAGCAGCACGGGACAGGTAGACTATGGCTACACCTTC.

In DNA form, the CDR3 reads TGTGCCACCAGCAGAGATCTTGGGAATCGGGCTTTCTTT. As protein: CATSRDLGNRAFF. The J gene is TRBJ1-1, the V gene TRBV15; no reliable D call. Trimming pared 0 bases from V and 11 bases from J, leaving 13 bases between. Germline V gives CDR1 LNHNV, CDR2 YYDKDF (reference sequence). This CDR3 has 13 residues. The whole variable domain, filled in from reference TRBV15 and TRBJ1-1, reads DAMVIQNPRYQVTQFGKPVTLSCSQTLNHNVMYWYQQKSSQAPKLLFHYYDKDFNNEADTPDNFQSRRPNTSFCFLDIRSPGLGDTAMYLCATSRDLGNRAFFGQGTRLTVV.

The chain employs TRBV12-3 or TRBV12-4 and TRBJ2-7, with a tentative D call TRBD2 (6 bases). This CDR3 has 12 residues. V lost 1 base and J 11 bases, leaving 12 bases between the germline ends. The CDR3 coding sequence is TGTGCCAGCAGTTTAGAAGGAGGGGTGGAGTACTTC. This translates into CASSLEGGVEYF.

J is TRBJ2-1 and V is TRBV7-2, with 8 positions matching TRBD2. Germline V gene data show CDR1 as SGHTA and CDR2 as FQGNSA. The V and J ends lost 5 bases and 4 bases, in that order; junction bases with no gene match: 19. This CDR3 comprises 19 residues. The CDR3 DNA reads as TGTGCCAGCAGCCTTCAGGGTAGCGGGGCCGCCGTGGGGTACAATGAGCAGTTCTTC. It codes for CASSLQGSGAAVGYNEQFF.

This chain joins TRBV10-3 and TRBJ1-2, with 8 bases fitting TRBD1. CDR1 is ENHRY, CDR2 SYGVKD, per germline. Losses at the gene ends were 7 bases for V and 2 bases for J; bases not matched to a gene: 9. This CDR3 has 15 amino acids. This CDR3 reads CAINRSGGRNYGYTF. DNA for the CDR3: TGTGCCATCAACCGTTCAGGGGGCAGAAACTATGGCTACACCTTC.

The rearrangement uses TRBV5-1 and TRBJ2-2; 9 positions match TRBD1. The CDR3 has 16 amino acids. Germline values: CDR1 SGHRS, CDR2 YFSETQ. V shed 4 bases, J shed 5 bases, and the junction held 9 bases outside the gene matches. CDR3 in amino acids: CASSTMGQGSTGELFF. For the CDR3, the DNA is TGCGCCAGCAGCACGATGGGACAGGGCAGTACCGGGGAGCTGTTTTTT.

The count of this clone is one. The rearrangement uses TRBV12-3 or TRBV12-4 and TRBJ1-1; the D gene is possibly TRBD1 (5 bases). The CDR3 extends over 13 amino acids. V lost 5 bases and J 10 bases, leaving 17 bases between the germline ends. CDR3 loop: CASSTRDPRRAFF. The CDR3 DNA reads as TGTGCCAGCAGTACCCGGGACCCCCGGAGAGCTTTCTTT.

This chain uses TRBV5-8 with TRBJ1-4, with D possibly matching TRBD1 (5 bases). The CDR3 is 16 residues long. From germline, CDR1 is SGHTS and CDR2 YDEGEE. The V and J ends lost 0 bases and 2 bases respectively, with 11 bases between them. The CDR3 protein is CASSLGGAVTNEKLFF. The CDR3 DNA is TGTGCCAGCAGCTTGGGTGGGGCAGTCACTAATGAAAAACTGTTTTTT.

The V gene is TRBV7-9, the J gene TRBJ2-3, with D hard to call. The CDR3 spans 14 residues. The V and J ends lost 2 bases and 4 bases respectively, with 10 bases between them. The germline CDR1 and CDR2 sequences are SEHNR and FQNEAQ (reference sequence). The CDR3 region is CASSLSESADTQYF. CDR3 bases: TGTGCCAGCAGCTTATCAGAATCTGCAGATACGCAGTATTTT. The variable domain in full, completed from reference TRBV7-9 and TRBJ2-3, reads DTGVSQNPRHKITKRGQNVTFRCDPISEHNRLYWYRQTLGQGPEFLTYFQNEAQLEKSRLLSDRFSAERPKGSFSTLEIQRTEQGDSAMYLCASSLSESADTQYFGPGTRLTVL.

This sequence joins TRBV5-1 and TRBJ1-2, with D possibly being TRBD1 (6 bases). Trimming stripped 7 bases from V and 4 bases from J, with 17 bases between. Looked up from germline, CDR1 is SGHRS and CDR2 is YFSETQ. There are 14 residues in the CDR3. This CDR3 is CASSAGDQAYGYTF. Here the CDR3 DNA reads TGCGCCAGCTCCGCAGGGGACCAAGCCTATGGCTACACCTTC.

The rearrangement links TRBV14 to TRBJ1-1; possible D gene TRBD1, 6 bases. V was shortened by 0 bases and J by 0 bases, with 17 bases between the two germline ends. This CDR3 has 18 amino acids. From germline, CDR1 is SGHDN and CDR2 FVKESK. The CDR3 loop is CASSQDVFRGQMNTEAFF. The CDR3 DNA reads TGTGCCAGCAGCCAAGATGTATTTAGAGGACAGATGAACACTGAAGCTTTCTTT.

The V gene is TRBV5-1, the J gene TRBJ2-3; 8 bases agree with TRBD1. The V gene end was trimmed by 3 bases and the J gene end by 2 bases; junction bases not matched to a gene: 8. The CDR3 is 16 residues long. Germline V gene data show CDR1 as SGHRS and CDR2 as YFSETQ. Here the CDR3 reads CASSSAGQGATDTQYF. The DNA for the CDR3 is TGCGCCAGCAGCTCTGCAGGCCAGGGGGCCACAGATACGCAGTATTTT.

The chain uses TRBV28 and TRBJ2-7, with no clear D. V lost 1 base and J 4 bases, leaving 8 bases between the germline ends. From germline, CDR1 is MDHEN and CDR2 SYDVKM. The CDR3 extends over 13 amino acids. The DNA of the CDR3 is TGTGCCAGCAGTTTATCCGCCAGATACGAGCAGTACTTC. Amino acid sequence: CASSLSARYEQYF.